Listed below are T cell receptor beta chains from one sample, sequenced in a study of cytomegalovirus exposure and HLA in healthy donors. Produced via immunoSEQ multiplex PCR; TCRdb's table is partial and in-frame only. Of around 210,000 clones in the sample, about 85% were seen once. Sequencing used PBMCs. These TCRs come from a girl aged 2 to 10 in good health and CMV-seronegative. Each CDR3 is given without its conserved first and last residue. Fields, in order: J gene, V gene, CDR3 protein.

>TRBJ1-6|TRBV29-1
SVRDRDNSPLH
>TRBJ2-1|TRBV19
ASSWQGLNDEQF
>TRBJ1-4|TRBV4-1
ASSPQGADEKLF
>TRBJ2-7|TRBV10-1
ASSDSGQGAYEQY
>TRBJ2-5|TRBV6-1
ASSELQGAETQY
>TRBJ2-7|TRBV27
ASGHSNYEQY
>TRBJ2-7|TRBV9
ASSVAPTENYEQY
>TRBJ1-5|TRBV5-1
ASSPDRVNQPQH
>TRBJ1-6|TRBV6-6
ASSWGVSYNSPLH
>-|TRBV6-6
ASSYGGGPLRGTQH
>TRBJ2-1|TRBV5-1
ASSLALDEQF
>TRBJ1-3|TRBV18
ASSTGTGNTIY
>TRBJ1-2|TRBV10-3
AISSTGVGANYGYT
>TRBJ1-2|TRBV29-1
SVEDAGRPNYGYT
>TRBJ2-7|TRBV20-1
SGGLTYEQY
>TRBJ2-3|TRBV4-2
ASSQDKAGVRTDTQY
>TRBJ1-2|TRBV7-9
ASSSTGGESYGYT
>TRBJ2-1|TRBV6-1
ASGRGPYSYNEQF
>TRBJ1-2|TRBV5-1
ASSSGGGVNYGYT
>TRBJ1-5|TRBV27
ASSQEGFGQPQH
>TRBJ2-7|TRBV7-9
ASSISAGSYEQY
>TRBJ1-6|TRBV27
AREGFNSPLH
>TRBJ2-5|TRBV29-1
SVPGTGKGKTQY
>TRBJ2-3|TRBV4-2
ASSQERYGREDTQY
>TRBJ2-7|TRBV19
ASRAGTGAYEQY
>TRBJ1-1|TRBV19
ASSLQGNTEAF
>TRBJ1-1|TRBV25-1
ASSDRQGTNTEAF
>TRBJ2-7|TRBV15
ATSRAPIDSSYEQY
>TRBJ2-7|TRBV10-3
AISDRAGVYEQY
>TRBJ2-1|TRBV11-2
ASSSIREEIYNEQF
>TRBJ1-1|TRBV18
ASLGDRGPNTEAF
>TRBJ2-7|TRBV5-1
ASSPGTGEYEQY
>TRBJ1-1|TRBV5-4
ASRQYREYTEAF
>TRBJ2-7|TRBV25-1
ASSADRASGFYEQY
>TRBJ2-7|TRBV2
ASSVGTGNYEQY
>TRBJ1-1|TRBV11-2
ASSIDGTGAIHTEAF
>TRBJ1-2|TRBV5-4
ASSLAGGRRSYGYT
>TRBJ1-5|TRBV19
ASRRTVSNQPQH
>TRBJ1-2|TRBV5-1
ASSLRPGDAYGYT
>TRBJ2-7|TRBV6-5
ASSYGIPGFSYEQY
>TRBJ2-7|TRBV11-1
ASSPAGGFRDEQY
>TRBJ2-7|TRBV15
ATSRDTVYEQY
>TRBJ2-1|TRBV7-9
SSSRGTGESNEQF
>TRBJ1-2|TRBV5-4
ASSLGGTALNGGYT
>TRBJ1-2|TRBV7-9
ASSSRGGYGYT
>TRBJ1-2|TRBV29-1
SVGGGDYGYT
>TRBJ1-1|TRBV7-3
ASSSSRGTEAF
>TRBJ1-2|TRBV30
AWSPTNGGYT
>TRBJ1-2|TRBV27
ASSPPGTGGFYGYT
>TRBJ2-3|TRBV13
ASSLRRDSSDTQY
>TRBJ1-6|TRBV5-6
ASSLGGREGSPLH
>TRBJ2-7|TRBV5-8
ASSFLAGLGQY
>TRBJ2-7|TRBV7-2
ASARAGAYEQY
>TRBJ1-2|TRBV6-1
ASRLEGYT
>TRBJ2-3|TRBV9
ASSAGTGRDTQY